This TCR beta chain is from a study of beta chain features in type 1 diabetes. General study results and limits: A definitive answer on HLA type influencing TCRB rearrangement was not reached here. PCR might show a preference for shorter templates, equally across patients and controls. Shorter TCRB CDR3s, moderately but significantly so, marked every one of the four CD4+ subsets in Type 1 diabetes patients.

Central memory, naive, regulatory and stem cell-like memory CD4+ cells were sorted by CD45RO/CCR7/CD25/CD127/CD95/CD27. Expressed TCRB transcripts were sequenced because the entire RNA isolate underwent reverse transcription. Only in-frame clones appear in the TCRdb table, and some are missing; sequencing was by immunoSEQ multiplex PCR. Among roughly 350,000 clones listed, around 10% were seen once. This clone came up a few times. The target antigen is unknown. The CDR3 consists of 15 residues. Germline CDR1 reads MNHEY; CDR2 reads SVGAGI. V dropped 5 bases and J dropped 2; count of bases not matched to a gene: 7.

V gene TRBV6-5 combines with J gene TRBJ2-3; 7 nucleotides line up with TRBD1. The source of this sequence is a man in his thirties or forties with type 1 diabetes. Sequenced input: central memory CD4+ T cells from blood. For the CDR3, the DNA is TGTGCCAGCAGTCCCCCGGGACAGCTCACAGATACGCAGTATTTT. It encodes CASSPPGQLTDTQYF.